Included here is one T cell receptor (beta chain) sequence, with context. This clonotype was recorded at least ten times. No antigen is known for it. One end of the junction does not line up with germline, which may come from a read error. Sample treatment or condition, as interpreted from the label and publication: allogeneic hematopoietic cell transplantation with graft depleted of TCRalphabeta T cells and CD19 B cells. The transplant recipients were children given TCRalphabeta/CD19-depleted allogeneic hematopoietic cell grafts. This entry comes from a study of T-cell reconstitution after alpha-beta-depleted transplantation in children (dated by TCRdb to 2015 to 2016). Describing the broader study: Using TCR repertoire profiling, the study followed T-cell immune reconstitution in a quantitative way in children after TCRalphabeta/CD19-depleted allogeneic hematopoietic cell transplantation. What the authors observed across the whole study: The apparently early recovery of alphabetaT-cell counts about two months after transplant reportedly depended on only several hundred rapidly expanded clones that came from non-depleted graft cells. The frequencies of hyperexpanded clones fell over the following months, and after one year, T-cell counts and TCRbeta diversity were mostly attributed to newly produced T cells. In some patients, high TCRbeta diversity at day 60 was attributed to recipient T cells and intrathymic progenitors that had survived conditioning.

The library was produced with PCR. The reads were generated on an Illumina HiSeq 2500. To normalize quantification of the TCRbeta repertoire, the TCR libraries were built with molecular barcoding that relied on unique molecular identifiers. TCRdb applied fastp at Q25 and MiXCR to the public reads, then kept only in-frame beta chains. Under each unique CDR3 protein, matching rows form one entry showing the most common genes and DNA. This sample comprises about 980,000 distinct CDR3 sequences, roughly 29% of them detected only once. Over 25% of the sample belongs to the ten largest clones. The starting material was PBMCs, mostly from graft donor cells, obtained 360 days after TCRalphabeta/CD19-depleted stem cell transplant. The TCR comes from a boy under three years old who had a stem cell transplant for SCID, so the T cells may come from the graft donor.

The DNA reads TGCGCCAGCAGCCAGACGGGACTAGCGGGCGACCACCTCTTC. The translation is CASSQTGLAGDHLF. Recombination connected TRBV4-3 to TRBJ2-1; 12 central bases correspond to TRBD2. CDR1 and CDR2, looked up from the germline V gene, are LGHNA and YSLEER. The CDR3 runs 14 amino acids, cysteine and phenylalanine included. Only the CDR3 DNA is retained, 42 bases long and in frame from the first base.